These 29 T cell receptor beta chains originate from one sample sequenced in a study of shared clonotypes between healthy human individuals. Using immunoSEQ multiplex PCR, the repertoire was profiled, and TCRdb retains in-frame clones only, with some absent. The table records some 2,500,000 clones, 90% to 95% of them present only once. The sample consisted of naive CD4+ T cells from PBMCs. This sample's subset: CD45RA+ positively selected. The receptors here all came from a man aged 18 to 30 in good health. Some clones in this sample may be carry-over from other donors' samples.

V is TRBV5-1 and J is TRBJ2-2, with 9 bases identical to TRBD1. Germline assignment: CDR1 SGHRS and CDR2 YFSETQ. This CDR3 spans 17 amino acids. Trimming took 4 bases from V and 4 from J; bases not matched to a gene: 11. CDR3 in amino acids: CASSVETGTGRTGELFF. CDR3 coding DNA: TGCGCCAGCAGCGTGGAAACCGGGACAGGGCGCACCGGGGAGCTGTTTTTT.

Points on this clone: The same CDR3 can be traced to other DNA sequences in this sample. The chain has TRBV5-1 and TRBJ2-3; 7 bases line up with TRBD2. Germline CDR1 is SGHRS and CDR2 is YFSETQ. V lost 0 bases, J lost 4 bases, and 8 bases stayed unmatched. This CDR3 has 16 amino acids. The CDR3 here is CASSLAGGRGSDTQYF. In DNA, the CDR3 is TGCGCCAGCAGCTTGGCCGGCGGGAGAGGGTCAGATACGCAGTATTTT.

The CDR3 loop is CASSEYHWKSYNEQFF. CDR3 DNA sequence: TGTGCCAGCAGTGAATATCACTGGAAATCCTACAATGAGCAGTTCTTC. V gene TRBV6-1 combines with J gene TRBJ2-1, with D unresolved. Trimming cost V 2 bases and J 1 base, with 12 bases left between them. From germline, CDR1 is MNHNS and CDR2 SASEGT. The length of the CDR3 is 16 residues.

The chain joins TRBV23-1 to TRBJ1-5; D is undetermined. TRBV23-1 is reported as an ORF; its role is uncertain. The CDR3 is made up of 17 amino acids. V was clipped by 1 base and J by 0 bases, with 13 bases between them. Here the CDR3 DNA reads TGCGCCAGCAGTCAATTGAAACAGATGTATAGCAATCAGCCCCAGCATTTT. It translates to CASSQLKQMYSNQPQHF.

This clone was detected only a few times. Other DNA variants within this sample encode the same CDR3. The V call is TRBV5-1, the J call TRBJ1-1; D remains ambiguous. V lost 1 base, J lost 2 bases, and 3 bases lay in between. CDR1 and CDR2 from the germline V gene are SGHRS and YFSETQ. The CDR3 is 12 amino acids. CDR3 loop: CASSLSNTEAFF. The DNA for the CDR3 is TGCGCCAGCAGCTTGAGTAACACTGAAGCTTTCTTT. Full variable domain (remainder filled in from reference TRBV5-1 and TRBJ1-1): KAGVTQTPRYLIKTRGQQVTLSCSPISGHRSVSWYQQTPGQGLQFLFEYFSETQRNKGNFPGRFSGRQFSNSRSEMNVSTLELGDSALYLCASSLSNTEAFFGQGTRLTVV.

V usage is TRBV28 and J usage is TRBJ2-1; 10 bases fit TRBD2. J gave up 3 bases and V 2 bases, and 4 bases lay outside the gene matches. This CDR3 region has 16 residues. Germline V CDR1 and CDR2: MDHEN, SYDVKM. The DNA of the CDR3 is TGTGCCAGCAGTTTACCAGGACTAGCGGTCTACAATGAGCAGTTCTTC. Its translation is CASSLPGLAVYNEQFF.

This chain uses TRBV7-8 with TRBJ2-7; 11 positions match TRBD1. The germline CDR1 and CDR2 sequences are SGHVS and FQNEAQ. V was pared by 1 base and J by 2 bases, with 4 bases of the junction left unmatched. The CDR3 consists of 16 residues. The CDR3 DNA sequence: TGTGCCAGCAGCTTAGAGGACAGGGGGCTTGCCTACGAGCAGTACTTC. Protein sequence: CASSLEDRGLAYEQYF.

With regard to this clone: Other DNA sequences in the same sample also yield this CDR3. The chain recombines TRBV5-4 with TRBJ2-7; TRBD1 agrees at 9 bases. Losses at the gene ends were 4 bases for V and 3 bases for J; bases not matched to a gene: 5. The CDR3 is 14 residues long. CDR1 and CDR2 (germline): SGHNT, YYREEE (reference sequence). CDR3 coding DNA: TGTGCCAGCAGCCCGGGACAGGGAGTCTACGAGCAGTACTTC. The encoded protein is CASSPGQGVYEQYF.

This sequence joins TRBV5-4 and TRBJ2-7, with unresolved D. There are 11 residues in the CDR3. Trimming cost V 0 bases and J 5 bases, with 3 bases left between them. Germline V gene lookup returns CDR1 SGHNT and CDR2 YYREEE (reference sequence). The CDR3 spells CASSLDHEQYF. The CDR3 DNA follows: TGTGCCAGCAGCTTGGACCACGAGCAGTACTTC.

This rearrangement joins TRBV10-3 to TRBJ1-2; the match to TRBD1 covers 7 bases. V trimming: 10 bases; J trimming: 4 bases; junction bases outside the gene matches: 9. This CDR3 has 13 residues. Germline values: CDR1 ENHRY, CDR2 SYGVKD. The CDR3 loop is CATETGSRYGYTF. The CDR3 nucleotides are TGTGCCACGGAGACAGGGTCACGCTATGGCTACACCTTC.

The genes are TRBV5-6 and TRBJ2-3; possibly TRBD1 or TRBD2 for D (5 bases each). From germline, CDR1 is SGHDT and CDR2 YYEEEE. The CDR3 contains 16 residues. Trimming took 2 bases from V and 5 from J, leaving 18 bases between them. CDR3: CASSFGTGRMGDTQYF. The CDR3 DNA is TGTGCCAGCAGCTTTGGGACGGGAAGGATGGGAGATACGCAGTATTTT.

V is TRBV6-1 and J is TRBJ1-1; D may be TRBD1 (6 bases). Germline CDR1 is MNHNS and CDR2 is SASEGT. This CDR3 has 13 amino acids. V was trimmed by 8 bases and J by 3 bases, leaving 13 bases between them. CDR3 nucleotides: TGTGCCAGCCTCAAGGGGGGTTACACTGAAGCTTTCTTT. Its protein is CASLKGGYTEAFF.

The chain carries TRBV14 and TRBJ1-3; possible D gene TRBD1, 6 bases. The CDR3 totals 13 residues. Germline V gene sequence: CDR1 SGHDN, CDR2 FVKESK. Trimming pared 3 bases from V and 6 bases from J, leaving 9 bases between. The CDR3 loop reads CASSHRQENTIYF. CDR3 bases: TGTGCCAGCAGCCACCGACAGGAAAACACCATATATTTT.

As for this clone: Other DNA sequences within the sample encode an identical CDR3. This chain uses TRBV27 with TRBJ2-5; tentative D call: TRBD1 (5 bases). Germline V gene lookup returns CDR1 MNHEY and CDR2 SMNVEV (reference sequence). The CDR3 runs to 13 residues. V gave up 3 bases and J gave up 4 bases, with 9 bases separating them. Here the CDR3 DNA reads TGTGCCAGCAGTTTTTCCAGGGTAGAGACCCAGTACTTC. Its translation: CASSFSRVETQYF.

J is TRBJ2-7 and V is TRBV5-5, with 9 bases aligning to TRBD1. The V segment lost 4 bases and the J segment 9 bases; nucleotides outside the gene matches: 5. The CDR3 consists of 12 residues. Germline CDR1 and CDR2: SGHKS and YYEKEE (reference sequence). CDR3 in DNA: TGTGCCAGCAGCCCGGGACAGGGTGGGCAGTACTTC. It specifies CASSPGQGGQYF.

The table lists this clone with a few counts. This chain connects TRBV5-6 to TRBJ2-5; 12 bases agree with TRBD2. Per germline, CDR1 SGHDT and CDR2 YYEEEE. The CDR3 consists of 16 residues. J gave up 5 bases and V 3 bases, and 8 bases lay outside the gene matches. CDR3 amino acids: CASSSPGLAGDETQYF. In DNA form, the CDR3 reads TGTGCCAGCAGCTCTCCGGGACTAGCGGGCGACGAGACCCAGTACTTC.

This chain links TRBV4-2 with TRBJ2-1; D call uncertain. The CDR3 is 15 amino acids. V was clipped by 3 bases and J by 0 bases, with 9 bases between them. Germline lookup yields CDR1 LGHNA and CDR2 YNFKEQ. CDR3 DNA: TGTGCCAGCAGCCAGTGGAAAAGCTCCTACAATGAGCAGTTCTTC. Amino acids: CASSQWKSSYNEQFF.

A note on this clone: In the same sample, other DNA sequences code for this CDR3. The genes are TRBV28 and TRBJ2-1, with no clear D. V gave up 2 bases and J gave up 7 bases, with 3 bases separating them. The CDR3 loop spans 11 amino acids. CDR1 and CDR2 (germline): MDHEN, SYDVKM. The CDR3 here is CASSLINEQFF. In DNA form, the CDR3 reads TGTGCCAGCAGTTTAATTAATGAGCAGTTCTTC.

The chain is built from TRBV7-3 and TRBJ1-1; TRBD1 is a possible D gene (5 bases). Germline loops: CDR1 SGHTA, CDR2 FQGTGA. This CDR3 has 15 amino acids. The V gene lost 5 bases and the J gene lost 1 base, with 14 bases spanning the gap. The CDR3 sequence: CASSRSGGSNTEAFF. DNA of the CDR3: TGTGCCAGCAGCCGCAGCGGGGGGTCGAACACTGAAGCTTTCTTT.

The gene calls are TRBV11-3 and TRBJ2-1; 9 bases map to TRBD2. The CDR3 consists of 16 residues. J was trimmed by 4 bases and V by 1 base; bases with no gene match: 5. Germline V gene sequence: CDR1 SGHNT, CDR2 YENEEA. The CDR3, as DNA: TGTGCCAGCAGCTTAGGTCGCGGGAGGGGTTACAATGAGCAGTTCTTC. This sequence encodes CASSLGRGRGYNEQFF.

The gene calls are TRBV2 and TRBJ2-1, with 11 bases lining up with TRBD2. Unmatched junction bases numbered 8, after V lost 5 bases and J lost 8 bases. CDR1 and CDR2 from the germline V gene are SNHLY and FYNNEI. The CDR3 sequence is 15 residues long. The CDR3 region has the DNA TGTGCCAGCAGTAGAACTAGCGGGAGATCCGATGAGCAGTTCTTC. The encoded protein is CASSRTSGRSDEQFF.

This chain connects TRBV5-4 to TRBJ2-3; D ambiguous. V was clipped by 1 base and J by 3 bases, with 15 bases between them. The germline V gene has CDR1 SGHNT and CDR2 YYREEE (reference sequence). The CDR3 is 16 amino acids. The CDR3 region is CASSLSSLVATDTQYF. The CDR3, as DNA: TGTGCCAGCAGCTTGAGCAGCTTAGTCGCTACAGATACGCAGTATTTT. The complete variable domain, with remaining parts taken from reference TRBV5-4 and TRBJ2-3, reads ETGVTQSPTHLIKTRGQQVTLRCSSQSGHNTVSWYQQALGQGPQFIFQYYREEENGRGNFPPRFSGLQFPNYSSELNVNALELDDSALYLCASSLSSLVATDTQYFGPGTRLTVL.

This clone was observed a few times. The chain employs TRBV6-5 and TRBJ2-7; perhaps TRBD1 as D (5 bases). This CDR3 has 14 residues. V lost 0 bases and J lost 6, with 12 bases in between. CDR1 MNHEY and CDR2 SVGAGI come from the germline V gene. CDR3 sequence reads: CASSYSRVSLEQYF. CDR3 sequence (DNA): TGTGCCAGCAGTTACTCCAGGGTCTCCCTCGAGCAGTACTTC.

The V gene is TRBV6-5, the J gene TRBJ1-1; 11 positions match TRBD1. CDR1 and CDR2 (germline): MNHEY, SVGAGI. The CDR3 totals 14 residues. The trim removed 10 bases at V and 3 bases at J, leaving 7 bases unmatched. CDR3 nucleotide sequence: TGTGCCACAAACTTGGGACAGGGGGACACTGAAGCTTTCTTT. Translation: CATNLGQGDTEAFF.

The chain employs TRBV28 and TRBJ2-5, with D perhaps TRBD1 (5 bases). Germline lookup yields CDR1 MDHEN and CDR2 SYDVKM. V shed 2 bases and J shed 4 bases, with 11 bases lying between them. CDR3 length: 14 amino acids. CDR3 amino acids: CASSLGRVGETQYF. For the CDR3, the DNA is TGTGCCAGCAGTTTAGGCAGGGTGGGAGAGACCCAGTACTTC.

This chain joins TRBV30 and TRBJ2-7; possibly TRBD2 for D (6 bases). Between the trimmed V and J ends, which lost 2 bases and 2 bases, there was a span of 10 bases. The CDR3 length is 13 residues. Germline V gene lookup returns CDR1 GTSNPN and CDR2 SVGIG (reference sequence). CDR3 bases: TGTGCCTGGAGTAGACGCGGGACCTACGAGCAGTACTTC. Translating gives CAWSRRGTYEQYF.

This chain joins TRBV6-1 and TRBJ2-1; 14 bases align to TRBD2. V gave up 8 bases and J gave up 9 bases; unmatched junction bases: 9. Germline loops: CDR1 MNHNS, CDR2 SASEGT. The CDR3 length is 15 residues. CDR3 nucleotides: TGTGCCAGCTTCCCAGGACTAGCGGGAGGCCGTGAGCAGTTCTTC. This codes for CASFPGLAGGREQFF.

This chain's CDR3 is CAWKKTGYGYTF. The CDR3, as DNA: TGTGCCTGGAAAAAAACAGGGTATGGCTACACCTTC. The rearrangement links TRBV30 to TRBJ1-2, with TRBD1 as a possible D gene (6 bases). V was cut by 4 bases and J by 5 bases, with 11 bases left in between. This CDR3 is built from 12 residues. Germline CDR1 GTSNPN, CDR2 SVGIG (reference sequence).

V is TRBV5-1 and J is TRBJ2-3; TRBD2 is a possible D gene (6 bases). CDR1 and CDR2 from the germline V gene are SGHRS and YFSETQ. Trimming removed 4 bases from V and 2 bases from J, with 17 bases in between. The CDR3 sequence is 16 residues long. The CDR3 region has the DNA TGCGCCAGCAGCCCAATATTGGGACTTTCCACAGATACGCAGTATTTT. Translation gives CASSPILGLSTDTQYF.